This T cell receptor beta chain was identified during a study of blood T cell repertoires in COVID-19. Profiling relied on immunoSEQ multiplex PCR, and the TCRdb table lists in-frame clones only, not all of them. The repertoire holds around 150,000 clones, with about nine tenths as singletons. V trimming: 11 bases; J trimming: 3 bases; junction bases outside the gene matches: 4. The CDR3 consists of 12 residues. Germline V gene sequence: CDR1 MNHEY, CDR2 SVGAGI. The clonotype was recovered from a human donor with COVID-19, enrolled during active disease. The donor label of this sample is uncertain. The chain is built from TRBV6-5 and TRBJ1-2, with 9 bases aligning to TRBD1. The sample was peripheral blood. The CDR3 DNA follows: TGTGCCGCTTGGACAGGGGACTATGGCTACACCTTC. Its protein product is CAAWTGDYGYTF.